Below are 5 T cell receptor beta chains sequenced from a single sample in a study of identical twins' blood T cells. TCRdb recomputed calls from the 5' RACE reads with MiXCR, one row per CDR3 protein. The sample contains 350,000 to 400,000 distinct CDR3 sequences, roughly 31% of which appear only once. The sample taken for sequencing was PBMCs. The receptors were sampled from a woman aged 18 to 55 in good health.

The table lists this clonotype with a few counts. A much larger clone differs by one base, so this may be a read error. This chain links TRBV12-3 or TRBV12-4 with TRBJ1-1; maybe TRBD1 (5 bases). Trimming removed 6 bases at V and 1 base at J, with 12 bases between. The CDR3 contains 14 residues. CDR3 bases: TGTGCCAGCAGCCCCAGAGGGGAGAACACTGAAGCTTTCTTT. Protein product: CASSPRGENTEAFF.

A remark on this clonotype: This clone may be a read error of a much larger clone one base away. The V and J genes are TRBV29-1 and TRBJ1-1, with D possibly being TRBD1 (5 bases). Germline CDR1 is SQVTM and CDR2 is ANQGSEA. The CDR3 totals 11 residues. V was shortened by 7 bases and J by 7 bases, with 13 bases between the two germline ends. CDR3 amino acids: CSGTRGLEAFF. As DNA, the CDR3 is TGCAGCGGGACAAGGGGCCTTGAAGCTTTCTTT.

This sequence joins TRBV11-2 and TRBJ2-1; D ambiguous. V was pared by 1 base and J by 6 bases, with 4 bases between. CDR1 is SGHAT and CDR2 is FQNNGV in the germline V gene. The CDR3 runs 12 residues. CDR3 in amino acids: CASSLARNEQFF. The DNA for the CDR3 is TGTGCCAGCAGCTTAGCTCGCAATGAGCAGTTCTTC.

Only a few counts were recorded for this clonotype. The rearrangement links TRBV3-1 to TRBJ1-1; D may be TRBD1 (5 bases). CDR1 is LGHDT and CDR2 is YNNKEL in the germline V gene (reference sequence). The CDR3 spans 14 residues. V shed 0 bases and J shed 8 bases, with 13 bases lying between them. This CDR3 reads CASSQDLRTFEAFF. The CDR3, as DNA: TGTGCCAGCAGCCAAGATCTGAGGACATTCGAAGCTTTCTTT.

The chain couples TRBV20-1 to TRBJ1-3; a possible D gene is TRBD1 (6 bases). Trimming removed 5 bases at V and 0 bases at J, with 8 bases between. The CDR3 has 13 residues. Looked up from germline, CDR1 is DFQATT and CDR2 is SNEGSKA (reference sequence). This CDR3 reads CSAARGSGNTIYF. The DNA of the CDR3 is TGCAGTGCTGCCAGGGGCTCTGGAAACACCATATATTTT.